Following are 9 T cell receptor beta chains from one sample sequenced in a study of type 1 regulatory T cells. Each CDR3 protein is one row after TCRdb ran MiXCR on the reads. The sample includes 40,000 to 50,000 distinct CDR3 sequences, 10% to 15% of them seen just once. These receptors have no known antigen. The sequencing input was cultured non-Tr1 T cells, either the whole culture or a sorted T cell fraction (not recorded which). All receptors derive from a human donor in good health.

This clonotype occurred many times. The V gene is TRBV6-2 or TRBV6-3, the J gene TRBJ2-2, with D hard to call. The V gene's germline CDR1 is MNHEY and CDR2 SVGEGT. Trimming pared 5 bases from V and 6 bases from J, leaving 10 bases between. This CDR3 spans 13 amino acids. CDR3 DNA: TGTGCCAGCAGTCAATTGACCGCCGGGGAGCTGTTTTTT. Protein: CASSQLTAGELFF.

This clonotype was recorded many times. The V gene is TRBV7-9, the J gene TRBJ2-1; 7 nucleotides align to TRBD2. CDR1 and CDR2 from the germline V gene are SEHNR and FQNEAQ (reference sequence). The CDR3 contains 15 residues. J lost 5 bases, V lost 6 bases, and 10 bases had no gene match. CDR3 bases: TGTGCCAGCAGTCGGTCCCAGCGGGGAGACAATGAGCAGTTCTTC. It codes for CASSRSQRGDNEQFF.

This clonotype was recorded a few times. Just one base apart from a much larger clone, this may be a read error. This sequence joins TRBV7-2 and TRBJ2-2; D is unclear. Germline CDR1 is SGHTA and CDR2 is FQGNSA. This CDR3 comprises 15 residues. The CDR3 DNA reads TGTGCCGGCAGCCCTATAGCCCAAGGGACCGGGGAGCTGTTTTTT. Amino acid sequence: CAGSPIAQGTGELFF.

The rearrangement uses TRBV2 and TRBJ1-1, with D possibly matching TRBD1 (6 bases). Per germline, CDR1 SNHLY and CDR2 FYNNEI. Trimming took off 5 bases at V and 1 base at J, with 14 bases between the two ends. The CDR3 consists of 15 residues. The CDR3 DNA reads as TGTGCCAGCAGTCGGACGGGACATGGGAACACTGAAGCTTTCTTT. Amino acids: CASSRTGHGNTEAFF.

This clonotype was found many times. J is TRBJ2-7 and V is TRBV3-1; D unresolved. V was pared by 5 bases and J by 6 bases, with 11 bases between. CDR1 is LGHDT and CDR2 is YNNKEL in the germline V gene (reference sequence). This CDR3 has 12 amino acids. The DNA of the CDR3 is TGTGCCAGCAGCACTACCTCCGGCGAGCAGTACTTC. Residues: CASSTTSGEQYF.

This clonotype was observed many times. The chain employs TRBV18 and TRBJ1-5, with D uncertain. Germline values: CDR1 KGHSH, CDR2 LQKENI. Trimming took 3 bases from V and 7 from J, leaving 10 bases between them. The CDR3 sequence is 13 residues long. DNA of the CDR3: TGTGCCAGCTCACCCGGTCGGTCGCAGCCCCAGCATTTT. Protein: CASSPGRSQPQHF.

The sample holds many counts of this clonotype. The chain uses TRBV25-1 and TRBJ2-1; TRBD2 agrees at 7 bases. The ends lost 1 base at V and 3 bases at J; junction bases unmatched: 12. The CDR3 extends over 18 amino acids. Germline V gene lookup returns CDR1 MGHDK and CDR2 SYGVNS. The CDR3 sequence is CASSESGLADYFYNEQFF. CDR3 in DNA: TGTGCCAGCAGTGAATCCGGGCTAGCGGATTACTTCTACAATGAGCAGTTCTTC. The entire variable domain, with the rest obtained from reference TRBV25-1 and TRBJ2-1, is as follows: EADIYQTPRYLVIGTGKKITLECSQTMGHDKMYWYQQDPGMELHLIHYSYGVNSTEKGDLSSESTVSRIRTEHFPLTLESARPSHTSQYLCASSESGLADYFYNEQFFGPGTRLTVL.

This clonotype has ten or more counts. The chain carries TRBV20-1 and TRBJ2-4; D is unclear. The CDR3 is made up of 12 amino acids. The V and J ends lost 6 bases and 8 bases respectively, with 14 bases between them. CDR1 is DFQATT and CDR2 is SNEGSKA in the germline V gene (reference sequence). CDR3 in amino acids: CSAPSVSDIQYF. In nucleotides, the CDR3 is TGCAGTGCCCCTTCGGTTTCGGACATTCAGTACTTC.

This clonotype was found a few times. The CDR3 loop is CASSVIRGETQYF. The CDR3 region has the DNA TGCGCCAGTTCAGTGATTAGAGGAGAGACCCAGTACTTC. The chain employs TRBV5-1 and TRBJ2-5; unclear D gene. This CDR3 spans 13 amino acids. Germline V gives CDR1 SGHRS, CDR2 YFSETQ. Trimming took 8 bases from V and 4 from J, leaving 15 bases between them.